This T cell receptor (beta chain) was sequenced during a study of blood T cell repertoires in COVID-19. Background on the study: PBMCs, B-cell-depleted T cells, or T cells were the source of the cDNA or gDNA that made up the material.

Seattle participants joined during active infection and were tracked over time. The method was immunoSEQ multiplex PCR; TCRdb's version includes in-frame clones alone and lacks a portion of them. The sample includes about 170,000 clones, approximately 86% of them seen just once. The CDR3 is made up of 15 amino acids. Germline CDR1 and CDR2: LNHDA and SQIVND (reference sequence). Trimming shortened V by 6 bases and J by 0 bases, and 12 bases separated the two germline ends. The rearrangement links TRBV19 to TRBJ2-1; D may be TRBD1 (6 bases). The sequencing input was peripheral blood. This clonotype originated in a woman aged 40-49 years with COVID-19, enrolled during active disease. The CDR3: CASSPGQVSYNEQFF. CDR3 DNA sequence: TGTGCCAGTAGCCCGGGACAAGTCTCCTACAATGAGCAGTTCTTC.